This TCR beta chain is drawn from a study of human T cells and chemical hapten exposure (dated by TCRdb to about 2021). Turning to the overall study: For sensitization, 2% DPC in acetone was applied to a roughly 2 cm by roughly 2 cm area of upper inner arm skin. Patients additionally received weekly therapeutic DPC doses to the scalp throughout the roughly 26-week study period. Patch testing on the upper back used Finn chambers containing 0.01% DPC, with scoring done after 6 days according to International Contact Dermatitis Research Group standards. Alopecia areata with under or over 50% scalp involvement, alopecia totalis and alopecia universalis were represented in the patient cohort, which was mostly female. Libraries were pooled for sequencing, and per-sample TCR yields varied mainly because of small differences in library volumes within the pool. This study followed changes in the peripheral blood TCR repertoire in vivo during primary and secondary sensitization of alopecia patients to the hapten diphenylcyclopropenone (DPC). Blood was sampled from patients pre-sensitization (week 0) and at 2, 6 and about 24 weeks after DPC sensitization. Blood for TCR sequencing was provided by twenty-nine alopecia patients at one to four time points (pre-sensitization, 2, 6 and 24 weeks).

Broad study findings and their caveats: Because every patient had alopecia, a presumed autoimmune disease, the patients' immune response might differ from that of healthy individuals. After repeated subsampling, the strength of the expansion versus patch-test correlation and the threshold at which it became significant changed. Patch test score correlated positively with the number of PT1 expanded TCRs, reaching significance at thresholds 8, 16 and 32 but not at 4. Significantly more large CDR3 similarity clusters were formed by expanded TCRs than by pre-sensitization or healthy control sets, consistent with antigen-driven responses. DPC sensitization did not change how many TCRs were above 1 in 1000 frequency, and no evidence was found of alterations in global repertoire structure.

The CDR3 starts with the cysteine, ends with the phenylalanine, and has 21 residues. The CDR3 DNA has 63 bases and is translated from base 1. The germline V gene (reference sequence) gives CDR1 as DFQATT and CDR2 as SNEGSKA. The germline V and J ends show losses of 0 bases and 2 bases respectively, and no gene match explains 19 bases of the junction. Library construction relied on RACE. Data came from a NextSeq 500. During library preparation, unique molecular identifiers were attached to individual cDNA molecules so that TCRs could be counted quantitatively and reproducibly. Both TCR alpha and TCR beta chains were sequenced from each blood RNA sample. The study's own analysis went as follows. The median number of TCRs per sample was approximately 98,000, ranging from roughly 20,000 to 690,600. The Decombinator software suite was used to annotate the V, J and CDR3 of the TCR reads. Every sample was subsampled to the same number of TCRs (28,000) for the PS versus PT1 abundance plots. Expanded TCRs were defined as absent before sensitization and observed at least eight times at the 2-week time point. Clones were called with MiXCR by TCRdb after fastp trimmed the public reads at Q25, and only in-frame beta chains were retained. Rows are combined by CDR3 protein, so each entry shows the most common genes and DNA. Clone size and V and J calls follow TCRdb, not the original study. The sample table contains roughly 50,000 distinct CDR3 sequences; only one count was recorded for over 9.5% of them. The top ten constitute over 15% of the sample.

This specimen's time point label, interpreted: patch test 3, about 24 weeks after DPC sensitization. Interpreted using the paper, the treatment or condition label stands for: therapeutic diphenylcyclopropenone sensitization with weekly scalp DPC. At each patch-test visit, blood was drawn before the patch test was applied. Eligible patients were aged 18 to 70, diagnosed with alopecia, deemed suitable for DPC therapy, and excluded if pregnant. Total RNA was isolated from unfractionated whole blood collected in Tempus Blood RNA tubes. This clonotype showed up many times. What this receptor recognizes is not known. No base-level quality is on record; no much larger clone is a single base apart.

The sample was whole blood, taken in connection with sensitization to the hapten diphenylcyclopropenone (DPC). The sequence is built from TRBV20-1 and TRBJ1-4; 9 middle bases align to TRBD1. This clonotype was obtained from a woman aged 40 to 49 with alopecia areata. Some clones in this sample may be carry-over from other donors' samples. The nucleotide sequence reads as follows: TGCAGTGCTAGAGATATATCGGGGACAGGGTTCGCGTCGGCGACTAATGAAAAACTGTTTTTT. Translated, it reads CSARDISGTGFASATNEKLFF.